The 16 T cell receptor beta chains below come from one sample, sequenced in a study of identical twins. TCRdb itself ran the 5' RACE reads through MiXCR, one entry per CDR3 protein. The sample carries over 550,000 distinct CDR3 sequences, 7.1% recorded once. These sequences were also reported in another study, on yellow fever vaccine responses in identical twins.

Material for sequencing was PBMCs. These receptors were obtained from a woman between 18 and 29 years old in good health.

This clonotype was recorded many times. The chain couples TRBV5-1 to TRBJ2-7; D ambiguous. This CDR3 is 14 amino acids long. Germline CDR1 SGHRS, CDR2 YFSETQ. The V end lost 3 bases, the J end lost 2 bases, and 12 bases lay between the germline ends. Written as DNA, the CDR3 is TGCGCCAGCAGCTACGAAAGTACTCCCTACGAGCAGTACTTC. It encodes CASSYESTPYEQYF.

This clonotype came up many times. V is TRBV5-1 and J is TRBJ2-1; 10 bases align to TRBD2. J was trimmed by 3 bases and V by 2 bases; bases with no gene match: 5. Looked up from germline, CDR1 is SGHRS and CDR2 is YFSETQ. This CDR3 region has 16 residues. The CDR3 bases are TGCGCCAGCAGCTTACCGGGACTAGCGTACTACAATGAGCAGTTCTTC. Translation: CASSLPGLAYYNEQFF.

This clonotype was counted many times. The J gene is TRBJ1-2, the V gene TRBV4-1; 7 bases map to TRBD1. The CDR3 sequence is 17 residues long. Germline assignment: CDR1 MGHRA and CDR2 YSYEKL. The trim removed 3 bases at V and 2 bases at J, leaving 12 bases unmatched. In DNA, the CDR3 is TGCGCCAGCAGCCACTTAATCTCCCGACAGGGAAACTATGGCTACACCTTC. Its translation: CASSHLISRQGNYGYTF.

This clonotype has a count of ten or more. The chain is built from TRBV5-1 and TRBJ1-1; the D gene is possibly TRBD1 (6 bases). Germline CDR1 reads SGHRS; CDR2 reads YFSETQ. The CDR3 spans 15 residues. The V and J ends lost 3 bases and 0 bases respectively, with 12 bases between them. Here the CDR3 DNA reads TGCGCCAGCAGCTCGGGACACAACATGAACACTGAAGCTTTCTTT. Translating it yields CASSSGHNMNTEAFF. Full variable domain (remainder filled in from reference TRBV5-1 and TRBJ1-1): KAGVTQTPRYLIKTRGQQVTLSCSPISGHRSVSWYQQTPGQGLQFLFEYFSETQRNKGNFPGRFSGRQFSNSRSEMNVSTLELGDSALYLCASSSGHNMNTEAFFGQGTRLTVV.

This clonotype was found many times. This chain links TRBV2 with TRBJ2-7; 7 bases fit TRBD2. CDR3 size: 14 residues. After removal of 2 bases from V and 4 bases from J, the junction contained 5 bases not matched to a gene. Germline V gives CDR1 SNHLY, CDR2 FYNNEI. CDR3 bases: TGTGCCAGCAGTGAAAGCGGGGTGGATTACGAGCAGTACTTC. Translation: CASSESGVDYEQYF.

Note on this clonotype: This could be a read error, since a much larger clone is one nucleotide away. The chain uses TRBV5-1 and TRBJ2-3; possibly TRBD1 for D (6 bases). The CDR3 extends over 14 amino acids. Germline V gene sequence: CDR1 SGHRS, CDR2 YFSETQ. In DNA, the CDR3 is TGCGCCACTACGGACAGCTCTAGCACAGAAACGCAGTATTTT. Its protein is CATTDSSSTETQYF.

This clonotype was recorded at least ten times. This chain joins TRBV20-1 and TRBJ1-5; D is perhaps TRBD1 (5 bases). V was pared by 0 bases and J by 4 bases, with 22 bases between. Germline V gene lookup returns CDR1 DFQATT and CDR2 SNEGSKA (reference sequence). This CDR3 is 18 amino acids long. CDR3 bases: TGCAGTGCTAGAGATCTTGGGCAGGTCCCCGGGGGGAATCAGCCCCAGCATTTT. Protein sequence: CSARDLGQVPGGNQPQHF.

In nucleotides, the CDR3 is TGTGCCAGTAGTGCCCCTGTAGGTCAGCCCCAGCATTTT. Translated: CASSAPVGQPQHF. The rearrangement joins TRBV19 to TRBJ1-5; no clear D. V gave up 5 bases and J gave up 6 bases, with 11 bases separating them. The CDR3 is 13 residues long. In germline, CDR1 is LNHDA, CDR2 SQIVND (reference sequence).

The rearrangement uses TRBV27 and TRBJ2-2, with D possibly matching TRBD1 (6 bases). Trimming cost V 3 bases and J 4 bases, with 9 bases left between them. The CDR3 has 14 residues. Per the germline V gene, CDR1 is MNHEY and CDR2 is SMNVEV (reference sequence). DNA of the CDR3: TGTGCCAGCAGTTTGTACAGGGTCACCGGGGAGCTGTTTTTT. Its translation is CASSLYRVTGELFF.

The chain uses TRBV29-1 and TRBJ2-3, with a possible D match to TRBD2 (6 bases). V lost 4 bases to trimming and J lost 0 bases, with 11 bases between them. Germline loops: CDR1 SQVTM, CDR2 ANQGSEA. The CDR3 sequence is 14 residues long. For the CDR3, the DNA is TGCAGCGTTGTCGGGGGATCTAGCACAGATACGCAGTATTTT. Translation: CSVVGGSSTDTQYF.

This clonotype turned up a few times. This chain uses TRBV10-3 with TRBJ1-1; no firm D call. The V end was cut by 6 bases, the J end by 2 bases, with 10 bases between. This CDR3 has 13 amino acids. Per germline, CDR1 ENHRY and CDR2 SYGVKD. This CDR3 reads CAISPGSNTEAFF. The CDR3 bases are TGTGCCATCAGCCCCGGATCTAACACTGAAGCTTTCTTT.

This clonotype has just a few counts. The CDR3 bases are TGTGCCATCAGTGACGGGGGGGGCTACGAGCAGTACGTC. Translation gives CAISDGGGYEQYV. The V call is TRBV10-3, the J call TRBJ2-7, with 8 bases lining up with TRBD2. J gave up 3 bases and V 3 bases, and 1 base lay outside the gene matches. This CDR3 contains 13 residues. Looked up from germline, CDR1 is ENHRY and CDR2 is SYGVKD.

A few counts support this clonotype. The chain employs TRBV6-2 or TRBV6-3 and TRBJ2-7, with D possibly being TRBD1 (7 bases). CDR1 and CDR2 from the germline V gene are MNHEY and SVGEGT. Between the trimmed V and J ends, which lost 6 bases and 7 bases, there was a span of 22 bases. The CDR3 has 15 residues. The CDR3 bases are TGTGCCAGCAGCACCAACCCAACAGGGGCGGGGGAGCAGTACTTC. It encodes CASSTNPTGAGEQYF.

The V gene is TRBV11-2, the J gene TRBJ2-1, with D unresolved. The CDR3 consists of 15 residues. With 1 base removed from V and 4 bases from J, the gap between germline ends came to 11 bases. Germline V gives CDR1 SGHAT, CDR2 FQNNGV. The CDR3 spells CASSLVELGYNEQFF. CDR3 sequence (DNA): TGTGCCAGCAGCTTAGTGGAGCTAGGGTACAATGAGCAGTTCTTC.

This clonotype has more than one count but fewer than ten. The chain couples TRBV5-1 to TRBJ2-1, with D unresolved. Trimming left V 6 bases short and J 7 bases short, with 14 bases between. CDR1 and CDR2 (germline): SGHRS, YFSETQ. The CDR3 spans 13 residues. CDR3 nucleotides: TGCGCCAGCAAATCTGGCGTGGGGAATGAGCAGTTCTTC. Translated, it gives CASKSGVGNEQFF.

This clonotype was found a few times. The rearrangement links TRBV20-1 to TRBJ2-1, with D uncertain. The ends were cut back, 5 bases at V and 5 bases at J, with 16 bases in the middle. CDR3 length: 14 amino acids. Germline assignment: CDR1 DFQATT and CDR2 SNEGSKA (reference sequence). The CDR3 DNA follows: TGCAGTGCTGCCGACGCCCGGGCCAACAATGAGCAGTTCTTC. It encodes CSAADARANNEQFF.